Presented here are 23 T cell receptor beta chains from one specimen sequenced in a study of CD8+CD57+ T cells in acquired aplastic anemia. Genomic DNA acted as the template from which TCR beta VDJ combination and CDR3 sequence profiling were carried out. Each CDR3 protein gets one entry after TCRdb re-called the reads with MiXCR. The sample yields just over 400,000 distinct CDR3 sequences, about two thirds seen once. Sequenced: sorted CD4+, CD8+, or CD8+CD57+ T cells (not recorded which) from PBMCs. These receptors were collected from a human donor in good health, serving as a control.

Only a few counts were recorded for this clonotype. V usage is TRBV3-1 and J usage is TRBJ2-1; 9 nucleotides agree with TRBD2. The CDR3 length is 15 residues. Looked up from germline, CDR1 is LGHDT and CDR2 is YNNKEL (reference sequence). V gave up 11 bases and J gave up 4 bases; unmatched junction bases: 12. For the CDR3, the DNA is TGTGCCTCCGCTTGGGAAGCGGGGGGATACAATGAGCAGTTCTTC. Its protein product is CASAWEAGGYNEQFF.

The chain links TRBV29-1 to TRBJ1-1; 9 nucleotides align to TRBD1. CDR1 and CDR2 from the germline V gene are SQVTM and ANQGSEA. Trimming cost V 3 bases and J 3 bases; bases outside gene matches: 2. CDR3 length equals 13 residues. The CDR3 protein is CSVDRTGDTEAFF. In DNA form, the CDR3 reads TGCAGCGTTGACCGGACAGGGGACACTGAAGCTTTCTTT. The variable domain in full, with the rest retrieved from reference TRBV29-1 and TRBJ1-1, is SAVISQKPSRDICQRGTSLTIQCQVDSQVTMMFWYRQQPGQSLTLIATANQGSEATYESGFVIDKFPISRPNLTFSTLTVSNMSPEDSSIYLCSVDRTGDTEAFFGQGTRLTVV.

The chain uses TRBV19 and TRBJ2-3, with a possible D match to TRBD2 (6 bases). The CDR3 has 13 amino acids. The germline V and J ends were trimmed by 7 bases and 3 bases, with 11 bases remaining between them. CDR1 and CDR2 from the germline V gene are LNHDA and SQIVND (reference sequence). The CDR3 region has the DNA TGTGCCAGTACCCCTGGGGGGACAGATACGCAGTATTTT. It codes for CASTPGGTDTQYF.

This clonotype appeared many times. This rearrangement joins TRBV5-1 to TRBJ1-1; D not certain. The CDR3 has 15 residues. The germline V gene has CDR1 SGHRS and CDR2 YFSETQ. Trimming took off 4 bases at V and 0 bases at J, with 13 bases between the two ends. The CDR3 region has the DNA TGCGCCAGCAGCGCCGTGGGCACACTGAACACTGAAGCTTTCTTT. It specifies CASSAVGTLNTEAFF.

The V and J genes are TRBV14 and TRBJ2-7; D possibly corresponds to TRBD1 (5 bases). Germline V gene data show CDR1 as SGHDN and CDR2 as FVKESK. CDR3 length: 15 amino acids. Trimming removed 0 bases at V and 11 bases at J, with 20 bases between. CDR3 bases: TGTGCCAGCAGCCAAGACAGGGTTGGAGAGACCCAGAAGTACTTC. Amino acid sequence: CASSQDRVGETQKYF.

The V and J genes are TRBV20-1 and TRBJ2-1; 7 nucleotides align to TRBD2. The CDR3 consists of 15 residues. V shed 6 bases and J 9 bases; nucleotides not matched to a gene: 17. The germline V gene has CDR1 DFQATT and CDR2 SNEGSKA (reference sequence). CDR3 in amino acids: CSAVTTSSDTGEQFF. The CDR3 DNA sequence: TGCAGTGCCGTAACGACTAGCAGTGACACAGGTGAGCAGTTCTTC.

The CDR3: CASSTGLTEAFF. Here the CDR3 DNA reads TGTGCCAGCAGTACAGGACTCACTGAAGCTTTCTTT. The chain links TRBV7-3 to TRBJ1-1, with D maybe TRBD1 (5 bases). The CDR3 spans 12 residues. Looked up from germline, CDR1 is SGHTA and CDR2 is FQGTGA. V lost 6 bases to trimming and J lost 4 bases, with 9 bases between them.

This clonotype was counted once. The chain uses TRBV11-2 and TRBJ2-3; D remains ambiguous. Germline assignment: CDR1 SGHAT and CDR2 FQNNGV. This CDR3 has 14 amino acids. Trimming left V 9 bases short and J 3 bases short, with 16 bases between. The CDR3 DNA is TGTGCCAGAAGGGCGCACTGTAATACAGATACGCAGTATTTT. The encoded protein is CARRAHCNTDTQYF.

To note about this clonotype: The junction departs from the called germline gene at one end, perhaps through a read error. The V and J genes are TRBV7-7 and TRBJ2-5; 9 bases map to TRBD2. The germline CDR1 and CDR2 sequences are SSHAT and FNYEAQ (reference sequence). The CDR3 covers 14 residues. CDR3 in amino acids: CASSKGAGGYNQQF. The CDR3 nucleotides read TGTGCCAGCAGCAAAGGAGCGGGGGGATACAATCAGCAGTTC.

The chain has TRBV19 and TRBJ2-1; D is undetermined. Germline loops: CDR1 LNHDA, CDR2 SQIVND (reference sequence). This CDR3 spans 13 amino acids. With 5 bases removed from V and 8 bases from J, the gap between germline ends came to 13 bases. CDR3 residues: CASSLLDRHEQFF. CDR3 bases: TGTGCCAGTAGTTTGTTGGATCGGCATGAGCAGTTCTTC.

Concerning this clonotype itself: A read error may produce the germline difference seen at one junction end. V and J are TRBV7-6 and TRBJ2-7, with TRBD1 as a possible D gene (5 bases). The CDR3 has 13 residues. Germline lookup yields CDR1 SGHVS and CDR2 FNYEAQ. The CDR3: CASSLNRNYEKLF. CDR3 nucleotides: TGTGCCAGCAGCTTAAACAGGAACTACGAAAAACTGTTT.

Notes on this clonotype: Likely a read error: the CDR3 ends without its conserved phenylalanine or tryptophan. The DNA is left out, because the CDR3 cannot be placed on it with certainty; the CDR3 is given as TCRdb lists it. The chain is built from TRBV7-9 and TRBJ1-2; TRBD1 reflects the table's D call only, with no check against the DNA. The CDR3 has 13 residues if both end residues are counted. Germline values: CDR1 SEHNR, CDR2 FQNEAQ (reference sequence). The CDR3 sequence is CASSTRQGGRSPL.

V is TRBV9 and J is TRBJ2-5; TRBD2 is a possible D gene (5 bases). V was trimmed by 4 bases and J by 8 bases, leaving 18 bases between them. Germline CDR1 and CDR2: SGDLS and YYNGEE. The CDR3 covers 14 residues. CDR3 region: CASSRVTGFYTQYF. The CDR3, as DNA: TGTGCCAGCAGCCGAGTTACGGGGTTTTACACCCAGTACTTC.

This sequence joins TRBV5-1 and TRBJ1-6, with a tentative D call TRBD1 (6 bases). The germline V gene has CDR1 SGHRS and CDR2 YFSETQ. The CDR3 consists of 14 residues. Trimming shortened V by 1 base and J by 7 bases, and 9 bases separated the two germline ends. The CDR3 is CASSLKGENSPLHF. CDR3 in DNA: TGCGCCAGCAGCTTGAAGGGGGAAAATTCACCCCTCCACTTT.

The chain links TRBV12-3 or TRBV12-4 to TRBJ2-5; perhaps TRBD2 as D (5 bases). The CDR3 contains 14 residues. V was trimmed by 9 bases and J by 2 bases, leaving 16 bases between them. CDR3 in DNA: TGTGCCAGTCGACCCTGGACGGGGCAAGAGACCCAGTACTTC. Amino acid sequence: CASRPWTGQETQYF.

The V gene is TRBV29-1, the J gene TRBJ2-3, with TRBD1 matching over 8 bases. With V trimmed by 6 bases and J by 3 bases, 8 bases remained unmatched. This CDR3 region has 14 residues. Germline V gene sequence: CDR1 SQVTM, CDR2 ANQGSEA. The CDR3 nucleotides read TGCAGCGTCTACCGGACAGGGAGTACAGATACGCAGTATTTT. It codes for CSVYRTGSTDTQYF.

Concerning this clonotype itself: Sequence at one end of the junction differs from germline and may be a read error. V usage is TRBV19 and J usage is TRBJ2-1; perhaps TRBD2 as D (5 bases). This CDR3 is 14 amino acids long. Germline V gene sequence: CDR1 LNHDA, CDR2 SQIVND (reference sequence). The CDR3 DNA reads as TGTGCCATTAGCACAAGGGCCAACGGGGATGCGCAGTATTTC. This codes for CAISTRANGDAQYF.

As concerns this clonotype: The conserved phenylalanine or tryptophan normally closing the CDR3 is absent here, so this likely arose from a read error. Because the CDR3's place on the DNA is in doubt, the DNA is left out and the CDR3 is given as listed by TCRdb. V usage is TRBV12-3 or TRBV12-4 and J usage is TRBJ1-2; the table calls TRBD1, which could not be checked here. The CDR3 is 13 amino acids long, termini counted. CDR3 sequence reads: CASSRRDVAFFGQ.

This rearrangement joins TRBV29-1 to TRBJ1-2, with D possibly matching TRBD1 (5 bases). Germline loops: CDR1 SQVTM, CDR2 ANQGSEA. V shed 0 bases and J shed 10 bases, with 18 bases lying between them. There are 14 residues in the CDR3. CDR3 bases: TGCAGCGTTGAAGAGGGACGGGTCGGTGGTTACTACACCTTC. It codes for CSVEEGRVGGYYTF.

This chain connects TRBV5-1 to TRBJ1-1; 8 nucleotides line up with TRBD1. Germline CDR1 reads SGHRS; CDR2 reads YFSETQ. The trim removed 3 bases at V and 6 bases at J, leaving 4 bases unmatched. The CDR3 is made up of 13 amino acids. This CDR3 reads CASSSDRAAEAFF. The CDR3, as DNA: TGCGCCAGCAGCTCGGACAGGGCCGCTGAAGCTTTCTTT. Full variable domain (rest looked up from reference TRBV5-1 and TRBJ1-1): KAGVTQTPRYLIKTRGQQVTLSCSPISGHRSVSWYQQTPGQGLQFLFEYFSETQRNKGNFPGRFSGRQFSNSRSEMNVSTLELGDSALYLCASSSDRAAEAFFGQGTRLTVV.

The V call is TRBV7-2, the J call TRBJ1-1; 7 positions agree with TRBD1. The CDR3 length is 13 residues. Germline V lookup: CDR1 SGHTA, CDR2 FQGNSA. V was pared by 5 bases and J by 7 bases, with 7 bases of the junction left unmatched. The CDR3 spells CASSPGWTGEAFF. The CDR3 DNA sequence: TGTGCCAGCAGCCCAGGGTGGACAGGTGAAGCTTTCTTT.

A remark on this clonotype: Lacking the conserved final phenylalanine or tryptophan, this CDR3 likely reflects a read error. No DNA is shown, since the ends of the CDR3 on it are uncertain; the CDR3 is the one TCRdb lists. The CDR3 spells CASSTTGPEKLFL. The chain links TRBV19 to TRBJ1-4; whether TRBD1, the table's D call, matches the DNA was not checked. Germline V lookup: CDR1 LNHDA, CDR2 SQIVND (reference sequence). The CDR3 has 13 residues if both end residues are counted.

This chain joins TRBV19 and TRBJ1-1; no clear D. The V end lost 5 bases, the J end lost 0 bases, and 13 bases lay between the germline ends. The CDR3 contains 15 residues. Germline CDR1 LNHDA, CDR2 SQIVND (reference sequence). Written as DNA, the CDR3 is TGTGCCAGTAGTGCGGCGGGGTCCATGAACACTGAAGCTTTCTTT. This sequence encodes CASSAAGSMNTEAFF.